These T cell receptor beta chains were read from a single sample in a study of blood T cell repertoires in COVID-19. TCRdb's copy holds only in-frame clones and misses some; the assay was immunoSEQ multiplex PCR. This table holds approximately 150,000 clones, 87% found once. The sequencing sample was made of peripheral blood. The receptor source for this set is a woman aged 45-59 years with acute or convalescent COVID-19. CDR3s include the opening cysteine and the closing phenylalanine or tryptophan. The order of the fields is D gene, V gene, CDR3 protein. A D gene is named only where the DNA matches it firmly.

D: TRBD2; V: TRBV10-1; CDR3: CASRSGTSGSNEQFF
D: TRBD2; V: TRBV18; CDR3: CASSPPVAGGPNTQYF
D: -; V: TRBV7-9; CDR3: CASSQVQSADEKLFF
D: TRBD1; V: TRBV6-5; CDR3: CASSYGDRDNSPLHF
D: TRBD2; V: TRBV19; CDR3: CASSSLAGPAGELFF
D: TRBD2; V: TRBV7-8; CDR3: CASNRLADPYNEQFF
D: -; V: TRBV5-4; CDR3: CASSSGGDYGYTF
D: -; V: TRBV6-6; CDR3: CASSTHRTENYGYTF
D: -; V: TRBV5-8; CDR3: CASSFGQYTDTQYF
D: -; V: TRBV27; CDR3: CASSNILLLGRAKNIQYF
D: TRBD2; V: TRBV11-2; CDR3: CASSLGGLAGALTDTQYF
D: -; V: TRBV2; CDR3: CASMREGGDLYEQYF
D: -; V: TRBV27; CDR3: CASSFTGGRENTEAFF
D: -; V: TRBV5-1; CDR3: CASSPVMAIEGYTF
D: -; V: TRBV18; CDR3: CASSPRTQNSGANVLTF
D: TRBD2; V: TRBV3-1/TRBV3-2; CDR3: CASSPQLAGAIQTQYF
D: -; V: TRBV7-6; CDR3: CASSPRTAGVGSPLHF
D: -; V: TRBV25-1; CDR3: CASSETAFNTEAFF
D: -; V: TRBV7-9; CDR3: CASSFAGSTNTEAFF
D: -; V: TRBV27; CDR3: CASSLLGGDYEQYF
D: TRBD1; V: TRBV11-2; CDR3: CASSSGRILGGYTGELFF
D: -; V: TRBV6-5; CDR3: CASSRIQAVNYGYTF
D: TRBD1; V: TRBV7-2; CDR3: CASSLKGAGTEAFF
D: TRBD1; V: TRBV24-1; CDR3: CATSEGDSLTGNQPQHF
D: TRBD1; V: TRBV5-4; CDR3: CASSVWDSSYEQYF
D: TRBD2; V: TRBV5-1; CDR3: CASSLTSGARNEQFF
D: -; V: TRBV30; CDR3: CAWSVLGGPHTGELFF
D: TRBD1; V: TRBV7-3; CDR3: CASSATGKYGYTF
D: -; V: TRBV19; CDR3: CASSRGETSTDTQYF
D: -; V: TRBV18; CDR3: CASSPLPTQGSYGYTF
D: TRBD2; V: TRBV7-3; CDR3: CASSLIGTSGTDTQYF
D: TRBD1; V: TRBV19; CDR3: CASSPGTASSYEQYF
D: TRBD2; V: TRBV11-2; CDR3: CASSSYSGGYNEQFF
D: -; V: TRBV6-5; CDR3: CASSYTGRENTEAFF
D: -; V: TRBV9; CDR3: CASSVGRSSGNTIYF
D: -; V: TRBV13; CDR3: CASSFGGSRAGYTF
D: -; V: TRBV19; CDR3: CASSPLGGNKETQYF
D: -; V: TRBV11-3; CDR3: CASSLGATSYEQYF
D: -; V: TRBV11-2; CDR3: CASSLDNSGNTIYF
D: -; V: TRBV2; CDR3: CASSEPFVYGYTF
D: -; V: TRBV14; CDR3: CASSRSRDYEQYF
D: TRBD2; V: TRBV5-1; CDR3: CASLKAYTSGGLLNTGELFF
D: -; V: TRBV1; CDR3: CTSSLGLAGQSSYNEQFF
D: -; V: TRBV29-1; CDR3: CSVEDLGVSTDTQYF
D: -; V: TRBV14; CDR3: CASSQVRAESDTQYF
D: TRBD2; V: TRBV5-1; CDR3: CASSLVGTIYNEQFF
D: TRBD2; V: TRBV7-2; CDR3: CASSLLLAGLSYEQYF
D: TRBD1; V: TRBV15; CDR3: CATSRGPGNTIYF
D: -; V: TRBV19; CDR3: CASSIGQWDQPQHF
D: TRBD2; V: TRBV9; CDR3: CASSVRRGLADTGELFF
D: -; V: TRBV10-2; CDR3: CASSVQGPDEAFF
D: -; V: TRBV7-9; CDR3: CASSLAQQGNSVYGYTF
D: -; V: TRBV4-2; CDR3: CASSQAETSSYNEQFF
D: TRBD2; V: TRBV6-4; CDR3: CASSVTSGGGTDTQYF
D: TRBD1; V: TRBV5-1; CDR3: CASSPTSGTGRYEQYF
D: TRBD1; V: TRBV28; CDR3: CASRSPGQGTYEQYF
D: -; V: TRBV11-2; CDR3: CASSLPTGLYGYTF